Sequencing of this T cell receptor beta chain was carried out in a study of OX40 agonist ivuxolimab in advanced cancers. Looking at the study overall: The dose-escalation group included hepatocellular carcinoma, melanoma, renal cell carcinoma and head and neck cancer. Patients were over 65% male with ages about 23 to 80, mean 60.

Regarding this clone: The antigen is undetermined.

Profiled with immunoSEQ multiplex PCR; TCRdb holds only in-frame clones, not every one. This sample yields approximately 80,000 clones, of which 89% are seen a single time; 0.15% to 0.2% belongs to the top ten. V was clipped by 0 bases and J by 4 bases, with 19 bases between them. The germline gives CDR1 SGDLS, CDR2 YYNGEE. The CDR3 extends over 18 amino acids. Findings of the study overall: The CD4+ and CD8+ T cells in the blood had expanded clonally by week 6 at 0.1 to 3.0 mg/kg. Expanded clones tended on average to be more numerous among CD8+ T cells than CD4+.

The sample in question was CD4+ or CD8+ T cells sorted from blood, obtained in a trial of the OX40 agonist ivuxolimab. The rearrangement uses TRBV9 and TRBJ1-4, with D maybe TRBD1 (6 bases). The sequence was obtained from an adult with an advanced solid tumor such as melanoma, head and neck, liver or kidney cancer. The CDR3 DNA reads TGTGCCAGCAGCGTAGGTTCAGGGGCCAAACCCGTTAATGAAAAACTGTTTTTT. As protein: CASSVGSGAKPVNEKLFF.